These 2 T cell receptor beta chains came from one sample sequenced in a study. TCRdb passed the 5' RACE reads through MiXCR, listing each CDR3 protein once. The table lists 32,000 or so distinct CDR3 sequences, 27% of them singletons, with approximately 2.2% in the top ten. The sorted Tregs were CD4+CD25+CD127-/low cells. The sample was tumor-infiltrating Tregs sorted from the breast tumor. The receptor source for this set is a female donor with breast cancer.

This clonotype was detected many times. The chain couples TRBV9 to TRBJ1-1; the match to TRBD1 covers 8 bases. This CDR3 has 13 amino acids. V lost 4 bases to trimming and J lost 7 bases; unmatched junction nucleotides: 6. Germline loops: CDR1 SGDLS, CDR2 YYNGEE. CDR3 sequence reads: CASSLGTGDEAFF. CDR3 nucleotide sequence: TGTGCCAGCAGCCTCGGGACAGGCGATGAAGCTTTCTTT.

V usage is TRBV25-1 and J usage is TRBJ1-5; possibly TRBD1 for D (5 bases). CDR1 is MGHDK and CDR2 is SYGVNS in the germline V gene. V lost 3 bases to trimming and J lost 4 bases, with 7 bases between them. The CDR3 runs to 13 residues. CDR3 loop: CASSEPGNQPQHF. Here the CDR3 DNA reads TGTGCCAGCAGTGAGCCAGGGAATCAGCCCCAGCATTTT.